This TCR beta chain emerged from a study of T cell repertoires in cytomegalovirus infection (dated by TCRdb to about 2019). Looking at the study overall: Peptide stimulations targeted recently identified HLA-C-restricted CMV epitopes, whose presentation resists viral immunomodulation, together with well-studied HLA-B-restricted epitopes. Donor HLA type was relevant to the analysis, as public TCR beta signatures indicated carriage of CMV infection together with the matching HLA type.

Measured from the cysteine to the phenylalanine, the CDR3 is 13 residues long. CDR3 DNA only is kept here, 39 bases in frame from base 1. Ends trimmed: V by 2 bases, J by 4 bases; bases unmatched to a gene: 2. In the germline V gene (reference sequence), CDR1 corresponds to DFQATT and CDR2 to SNEGSKA. Interpreted using the paper, the treatment or condition label stands for: in vitro stimulation with specific CMV peptide epitopes to enrich CMV-specific T cells. Sequenced on an Illumina HiSeq 1500. Clones were called with MiXCR by TCRdb after fastp trimmed the public reads at Q25, and only in-frame beta chains were retained. Rows are unified per CDR3 protein, each entry keeping the most common DNA and genes. This sample has hundreds of thousands of distinct CDR3 sequences in its table, and roughly a third of those were observed once. The ten largest clones add up to roughly 13% of the sample. Notes on this clonotype: Its antigen is unknown. Nothing much larger sits one base from this clone, and base qualities are not available.

On the study overall, not on this receptor specifically: In the ex vivo response, HLA-C-restricted CMV-specific TCR beta clonotypes were dominant, and in two of eight donors the single most frequent clonotype came from this HLA-C-restricted group. Cumulative frequency of public TCR beta family members discriminated carriers of CMV infection plus the relevant HLA type in this cohort and an independent approximately 340-donor cohort.

The receptor chain draws on TRBV20-1 and TRBJ2-7, with TRBD2 identical over 10 junction bases. The sequencing used cultured CD8+ T cells from PBMCs, collected from culture after CMV antigen stimulation. The sequence derives from a human donor in good health (CMV status not recorded). Some clones in this sample may be carry-over from other donors' samples. The DNA sequence follows: TGCAGTGCTAGACTAGCGGGGGTATACGAGCAGTACTTC. This encodes CSARLAGVYEQYF.